The 22 T cell receptor beta chains listed next were all sequenced from one sample in a study of T cells in Graves' hyperthyroidism and ophthalmopathy (dated by TCRdb to the late 2010s). Libraries were made using multiplex PCR. Instrument used: Illumina HiSeq 2000. TCR beta CDR3 regions were amplified from RNA transcripts. The first round of RT-PCR for the TCR CDR3 was performed with the HTBI primer set and the Qiagen OneStep RT-PCR kit. Clones were called with MiXCR by TCRdb after fastp trimmed the public reads at Q25, and only in-frame beta chains were retained. Each CDR3 protein appears once, grouped with its most common genes and DNA. The sample profile shows approximately 400,000 distinct CDR3 sequences; around 15% of them were found once. In total, the top ten clones hold around 20% of the sample. Input material: blood. These receptor sequences come from a woman under 40 with Graves' ophthalmopathy.

This clonotype occurred many times. The chain employs TRBV11-2 and TRBJ1-2; D is ambiguous. The length of the CDR3 is 14 residues. From germline, CDR1 is SGHAT and CDR2 FQNNGV. Trimming stripped 3 bases from V and 13 bases from J, with 21 bases between. CDR3 sequence: CASSFPTDLYAGTF. In nucleotides, the CDR3 is TGTGCCAGCAGCTTCCCGACTGACCTCTATGCAGGCACCTTC.

Note on this clonotype: One base away lies a much larger clone, so this may be a sequencing read error. The chain uses TRBV7-9 and TRBJ1-6; 7 bases are shared with TRBD1. This CDR3 contains 15 residues. The germline V gene has CDR1 SEHNR and CDR2 FQNEAQ (reference sequence). The CDR3 spells CASKPTGRSSSPPHF. The DNA of the CDR3 is TGTGCCAGCAAACCGACAGGGAGAAGTTCATCACCCCCCCACTTT.

This clonotype has at least ten counts. This chain links TRBV12-3 or TRBV12-4 with TRBJ1-2, with a weak D call TRBD1 (5 bases). The CDR3 sequence is 14 residues long. Trimming shortened V by 4 bases and J by 3 bases, and 12 bases separated the two germline ends. The CDR3 nucleotides are TGTGCCAGCAGTTCTCCCGGGACTTACTATGGCTACACCTTC. This encodes CASSSPGTYYGYTF.

The chain is built from TRBV7-2 and TRBJ1-5; TRBD1 might be the D (6 bases). Germline lookup yields CDR1 SGHTA and CDR2 FQGNSA. Trimming pared 2 bases from V and 3 bases from J, leaving 14 bases between. CDR3 length equals 16 residues. CDR3 sequence (DNA): TGTGCCAGCAGCTTATGGTACAGGGAATACAATCAGCCCCAGCATTTT. Residues: CASSLWYREYNQPQHF.

In its sample, this clonotype was seen many times. The rearrangement joins TRBV5-6 to TRBJ1-2; tentatively, D is TRBD1 (6 bases). The CDR3 has 13 amino acids. Germline CDR1 and CDR2: SGHDT and YYEEEE. V lost 1 base and J lost 8, with 12 bases in between. The CDR3 DNA reads TGTGCCAGCAGCTTGCACAGGGCCCAGGGCTACACCTTC. Translated, it gives CASSLHRAQGYTF.

This clonotype was seen many times. The chain links TRBV28 to TRBJ2-7; no definite D call. Trimming stripped 5 bases from V and 2 bases from J, with 10 bases between. Germline V lookup: CDR1 MDHEN, CDR2 SYDVKM. The CDR3 is 13 residues long. CDR3 DNA: TGTGCCAGCAGTCTCCGACCCACCTACGAGCAGTACTTC. This sequence encodes CASSLRPTYEQYF.

In this sample, this clonotype turned up many times. The V and J genes are TRBV20-1 and TRBJ1-1; the D is unclear. Deletions cut 2 bases from V and 7 bases from J, with 11 bases between. This CDR3 spans 12 amino acids. Germline loops: CDR1 DFQATT, CDR2 SNEGSKA (reference sequence). The CDR3 DNA is TGCAGTGCTAGACGCGATGCCGTTGAAGCTTTCTTT. Amino acid sequence: CSARRDAVEAFF.

This clonotype was recorded many times. The chain couples TRBV9 to TRBJ2-7; unclear D gene. The CDR3 totals 13 residues. Trimming stripped 0 bases from V and 5 bases from J, with 9 bases between. CDR1 is SGDLS and CDR2 is YYNGEE in the germline V gene. For the CDR3, the DNA is TGTGCCAGCAGCGTAGAGCACGGCGACGAGCAGTACTTC. Translation gives CASSVEHGDEQYF. Based on the CDR3 plus reference TRBV9 and TRBJ2-7, the full variable domain is DSGVTQTPKHLITATGQRVTLRCSPRSGDLSVYWYQQSLDQGLQFLIQYYNGEERAKGNILERFSAQQFPDLHSELNLSSLELGDSALYFCASSVEHGDEQYFGPGTRLTVT.

This clonotype was detected ten times or more. The chain employs TRBV2 and TRBJ2-7, with D unclear. Trimming cost V 2 bases and J 0 bases, with 11 bases left between them. The CDR3 is made up of 15 amino acids. CDR1 is SNHLY, CDR2 FYNNEI, per germline. CDR3 region: CASSESITASYEQYF. Here the CDR3 DNA reads TGTGCCAGCAGTGAATCTATTACCGCCTCCTACGAGCAGTACTTC.

This clonotype was observed a handful of times. The chain combines TRBV7-2 with TRBJ2-1; TRBD2 agrees at 9 bases. CDR1 and CDR2 from the germline V gene are SGHTA and FQGNSA. CDR3 size: 18 residues. V lost 0 bases and J lost 8; bases outside the gene matches: 14. CDR3 amino acids: CASSLAFRVAGGRYEQFF. CDR3 sequence (DNA): TGTGCCAGCAGCTTAGCCTTTCGAGTGGCGGGGGGGCGGTATGAGCAGTTCTTC.

This clonotype was recorded at least ten times. V is TRBV4-2 and J is TRBJ2-7; 8 positions agree with TRBD1. CDR1 and CDR2 (germline): LGHNA, YNFKEQ. V gave up 2 bases and J gave up 3 bases; unmatched junction bases: 6. The CDR3 covers 15 residues. Here the CDR3 DNA reads TGTGCCAGCAGCCAACCTGGACAGGGAGACTACGAGCAGTACTTC. Translating gives CASSQPGQGDYEQYF.

This clonotype has at least ten counts. The gene calls are TRBV2 and TRBJ1-6; possibly TRBD1 for D (5 bases). The CDR3 is 17 amino acids. Trimming stripped 4 bases from V and 6 bases from J, with 19 bases between. CDR1 is SNHLY, CDR2 FYNNEI, per germline. In DNA form, the CDR3 reads TGTGCCAGCAGTGTTTTCCCCCGACAGCCGTCTAATTCACCCCTCCACTTT. Translating it yields CASSVFPRQPSNSPLHF.

The genes are TRBV30 and TRBJ1-4; D call uncertain. The germline V gene encodes CDR1 GTSNPN and CDR2 SVGIG (reference sequence). The CDR3 has 13 amino acids. Trimming cost V 0 bases and J 8 bases, with 10 bases left between them. The CDR3 nucleotides are TGTGCCTGGAGTGTCGGGGATGGGGAAAAACTGTTTTTT. The encoded protein is CAWSVGDGEKLFF.

In its sample, this clonotype was seen a few times. The V gene is TRBV13, the J gene TRBJ1-6, with D perhaps TRBD1 (5 bases). The V gene lost 4 bases and the J gene lost 7 bases, with 14 bases spanning the gap. CDR3 length equals 15 residues. Germline-derived CDR1 and CDR2 are PRHDT and FYEKMQ (reference sequence). The CDR3 reads CASSSPGPINSPLHF. CDR3 DNA sequence: TGTGCCAGCAGCTCCCCGGGACCGATAAATTCACCCCTCCACTTT.

This clonotype was seen repeatedly, ten times or more. V usage is TRBV2 and J usage is TRBJ1-5, with 7 bases lining up with TRBD1. CDR3 length: 14 amino acids. V shed 5 bases and J 3 bases; nucleotides not matched to a gene: 4. The germline V gene encodes CDR1 SNHLY and CDR2 FYNNEI. Written as DNA, the CDR3 is TGTGCCAGCAGTCCGACAGGGACCAATCAGCCCCAGCATTTT. Amino acids: CASSPTGTNQPQHF.

For this clonotype: One end of the junction does not line up with germline, which may come from a read error. V usage is TRBV12-3 or TRBV12-4 and J usage is TRBJ1-5; the D gene is possibly TRBD1 (5 bases). The CDR3 extends over 13 amino acids. CDR3 in amino acids: CASSLGGDQLQHF. The CDR3 nucleotides read TGTGCCAGCAGTTTAGGGGGGGATCAGCTCCAGCATTTT.

At least ten counts were recorded for this clonotype. J is TRBJ2-6 and V is TRBV7-2; D not certain. V lost 2 bases to trimming and J lost 0 bases, with 5 bases between them. This CDR3 is 15 amino acids long. CDR1 is SGHTA, CDR2 FQGNSA, per germline. The CDR3 nucleotides read TGTGCCAGCAGCTTATGGATCTCTGGGGCCAACGTCCTGACTTTC. It encodes CASSLWISGANVLTF.

V and J are TRBV2 and TRBJ2-7; TRBD1 is a possible D gene (6 bases). Germline V gene lookup returns CDR1 SNHLY and CDR2 FYNNEI. This CDR3 spans 13 amino acids. Trimming removed 2 bases from V and 5 bases from J, with 10 bases in between. The CDR3 loop is CASSERQEDEQYF. Written as DNA, the CDR3 is TGTGCCAGCAGTGAAAGACAGGAAGACGAGCAGTACTTC.

This clonotype showed up many times. The CDR3, as DNA: TGCAGCGTGACAGGGGGTGGTGCAGATACGCAGTATTTT. Its translation is CSVTGGGADTQYF. The J gene is TRBJ2-3, the V gene TRBV29-1; TRBD1 aligns across 9 bases. The CDR3 has 13 amino acids. V dropped 6 bases and J dropped 4; count of bases not matched to a gene: 5. CDR1 and CDR2 (germline): SQVTM, ANQGSEA.

At least ten counts were recorded for this clonotype. V and J are TRBV24-1 and TRBJ2-1, with 7 bases that match TRBD1. CDR1 is KGHDR, CDR2 SFDVKD, per germline. J gave up 4 bases and V 5 bases, and 7 bases lay outside the gene matches. There are 15 residues in the CDR3. CDR3 protein: CATSVPRGLYNEQFF. The CDR3 DNA follows: TGTGCCACCAGTGTGCCCAGGGGGTTATACAATGAGCAGTTCTTC.

This clonotype appeared a few times. The CDR3 nucleotides are TGTGCCAGCAGCTTGGGGGGGGCGAGCACCGGGGAGCTGTTTTTT. The encoded protein is CASSLGGASTGELFF. The chain recombines TRBV7-3 with TRBJ2-2; D might be TRBD2 (7 bases). The CDR3 runs to 15 residues. Germline-derived CDR1 and CDR2 are SGHTA and FQGTGA. V was clipped by 3 bases and J by 4 bases, with 12 bases between them.

This clonotype was seen repeatedly, ten times or more. The chain carries TRBV6-1 and TRBJ1-2, with D perhaps TRBD1 (5 bases). The germline V and J ends were trimmed by 7 bases and 8 bases, with 23 bases remaining between them. CDR1 is MNHNS, CDR2 SASEGT, per germline. The CDR3 totals 15 residues. CDR3 bases: TGTGCCAGCACCCCAACAAGGGGATCAAGAGGAGGCTACACCTTC. This translates into CASTPTRGSRGGYTF.